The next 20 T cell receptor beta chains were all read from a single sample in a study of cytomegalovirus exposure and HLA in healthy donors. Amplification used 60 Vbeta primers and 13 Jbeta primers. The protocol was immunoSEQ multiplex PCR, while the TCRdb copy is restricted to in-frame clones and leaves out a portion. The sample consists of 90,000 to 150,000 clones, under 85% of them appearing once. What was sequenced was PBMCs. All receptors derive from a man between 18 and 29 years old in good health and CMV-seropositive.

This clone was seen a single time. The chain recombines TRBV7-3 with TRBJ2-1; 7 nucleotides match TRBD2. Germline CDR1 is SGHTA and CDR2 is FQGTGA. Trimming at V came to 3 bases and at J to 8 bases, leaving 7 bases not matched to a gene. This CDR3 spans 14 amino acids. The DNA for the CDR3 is TGTGCCAGCAGCTTGGGGGGAGGGCCTGATGAGCAGTTCTTC. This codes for CASSLGGGPDEQFF.

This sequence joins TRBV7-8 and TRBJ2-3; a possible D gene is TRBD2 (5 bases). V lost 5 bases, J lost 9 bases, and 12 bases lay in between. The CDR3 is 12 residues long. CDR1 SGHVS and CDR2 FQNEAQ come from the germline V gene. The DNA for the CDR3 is TGTGCCAGCAGCCCCCCGGGGTGGACGCAGTATTTT. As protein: CASSPPGWTQYF.

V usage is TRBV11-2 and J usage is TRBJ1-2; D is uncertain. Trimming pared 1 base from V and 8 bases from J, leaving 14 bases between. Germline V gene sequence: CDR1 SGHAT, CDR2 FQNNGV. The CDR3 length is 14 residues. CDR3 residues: CASSLAARVFGYTF. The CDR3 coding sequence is TGTGCCAGCAGCTTAGCCGCGCGGGTTTTCGGCTACACCTTC.

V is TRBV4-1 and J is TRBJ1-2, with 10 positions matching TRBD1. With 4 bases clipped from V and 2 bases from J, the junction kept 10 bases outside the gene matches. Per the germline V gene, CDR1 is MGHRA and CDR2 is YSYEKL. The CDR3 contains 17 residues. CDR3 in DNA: TGCGCCAGCAGCCGGGGACAGGGGTCCCTATCAAACTATGGCTACACCTTC. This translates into CASSRGQGSLSNYGYTF.

In DNA form, the CDR3 reads TGTGCCATCAGTCGGTCGGGGGGCGCGAGAGATACGCAGTATTTT. Translating it yields CAISRSGGARDTQYF. The J gene is TRBJ2-3, the V gene TRBV10-3; possibly TRBD2 for D (7 bases). V lost 5 bases and J 5 bases, leaving 17 bases between the germline ends. The CDR3 is 15 residues long. Germline V gene lookup returns CDR1 ENHRY and CDR2 SYGVKD.

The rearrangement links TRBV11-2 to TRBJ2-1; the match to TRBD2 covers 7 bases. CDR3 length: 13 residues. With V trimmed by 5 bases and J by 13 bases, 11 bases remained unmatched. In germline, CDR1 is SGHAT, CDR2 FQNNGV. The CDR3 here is CASSPRRLANQFF. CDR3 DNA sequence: TGTGCCAGCAGCCCGAGAAGACTAGCAAACCAGTTCTTC.

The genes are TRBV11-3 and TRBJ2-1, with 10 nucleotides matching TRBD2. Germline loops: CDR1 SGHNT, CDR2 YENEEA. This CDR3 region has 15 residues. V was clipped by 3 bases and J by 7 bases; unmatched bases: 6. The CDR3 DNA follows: TGTGCCAGCAGCTTGGAGTCTAGCGGGAGTAATGAGCAGTTCTTC. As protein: CASSLESSGSNEQFF.

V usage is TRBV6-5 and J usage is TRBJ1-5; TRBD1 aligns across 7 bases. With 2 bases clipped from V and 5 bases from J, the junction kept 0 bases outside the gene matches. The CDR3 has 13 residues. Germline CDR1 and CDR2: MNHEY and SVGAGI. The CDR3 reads CASSYQGDQPQHF. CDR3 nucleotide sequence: TGTGCCAGCAGTTACCAGGGGGATCAGCCCCAGCATTTT.

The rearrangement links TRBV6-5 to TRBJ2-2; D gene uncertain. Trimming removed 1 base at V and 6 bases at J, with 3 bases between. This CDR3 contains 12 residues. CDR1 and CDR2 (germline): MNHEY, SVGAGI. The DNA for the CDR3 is TGTGCCAGCAGTTACTGGCCCGGGGAGCTGTTTTTT. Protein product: CASSYWPGELFF.

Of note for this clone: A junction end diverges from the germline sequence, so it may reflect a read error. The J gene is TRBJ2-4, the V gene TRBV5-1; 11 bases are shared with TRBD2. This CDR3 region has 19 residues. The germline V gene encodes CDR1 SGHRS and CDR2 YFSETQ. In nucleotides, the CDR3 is TGCGCCAGCAGCTATATGACTAGCGGGGATTACTTAGCCAAAAACAGTCAGTACTTC. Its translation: CASSYMTSGDYLAKNSQYF.

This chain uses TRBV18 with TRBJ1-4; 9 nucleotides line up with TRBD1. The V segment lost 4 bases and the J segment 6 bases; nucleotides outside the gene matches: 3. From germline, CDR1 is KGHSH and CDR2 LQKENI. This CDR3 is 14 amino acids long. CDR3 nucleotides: TGTGCCAGCTCACGCCGGGACAGGGATGAAAAACTGTTTTTT. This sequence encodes CASSRRDRDEKLFF.

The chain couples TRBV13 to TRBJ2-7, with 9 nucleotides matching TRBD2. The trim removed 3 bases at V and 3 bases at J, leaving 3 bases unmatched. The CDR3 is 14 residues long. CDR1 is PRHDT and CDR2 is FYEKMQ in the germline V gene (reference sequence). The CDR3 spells CASSFLAGYYEQYF. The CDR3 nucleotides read TGTGCCAGCAGCTTCCTAGCGGGATACTACGAGCAGTACTTC.

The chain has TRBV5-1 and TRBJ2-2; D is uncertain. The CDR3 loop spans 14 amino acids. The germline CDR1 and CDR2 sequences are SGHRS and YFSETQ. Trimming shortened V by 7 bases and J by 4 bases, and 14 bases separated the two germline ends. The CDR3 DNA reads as TGCGCCAGCGGGCGATTGTGGTCCACCGGGGAGCTGTTTTTT. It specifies CASGRLWSTGELFF.

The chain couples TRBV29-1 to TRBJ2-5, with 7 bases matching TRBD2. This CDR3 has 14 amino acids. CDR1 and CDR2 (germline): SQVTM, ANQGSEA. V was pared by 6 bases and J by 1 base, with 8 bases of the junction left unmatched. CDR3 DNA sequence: TGCAGCGTCCATCGGGGGGACCCCCAAGAGACCCAGTACTTC. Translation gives CSVHRGDPQETQYF.

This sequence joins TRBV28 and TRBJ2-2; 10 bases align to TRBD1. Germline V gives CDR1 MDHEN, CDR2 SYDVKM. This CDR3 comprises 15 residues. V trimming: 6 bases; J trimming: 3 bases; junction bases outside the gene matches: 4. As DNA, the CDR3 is TGTGCCAGCAGGACCGGGACAGGGGACACCGGGGAGCTGTTTTTT. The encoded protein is CASRTGTGDTGELFF.

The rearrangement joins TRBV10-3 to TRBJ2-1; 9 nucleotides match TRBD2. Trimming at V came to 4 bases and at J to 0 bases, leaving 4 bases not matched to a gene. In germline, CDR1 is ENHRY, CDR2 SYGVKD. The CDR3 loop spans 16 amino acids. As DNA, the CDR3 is TGTGCCATCAGTGGGTCGCGGGGGGGCTCCTACAATGAGCAGTTCTTC. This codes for CAISGSRGGSYNEQFF.

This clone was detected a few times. The CDR3, as DNA: TGTGCCAGCAGCTCATTGGGCCTCGGAGGAGGTGGAAACACCATATATTTT. Translation: CASSSLGLGGGGNTIYF. The V gene is TRBV7-9, the J gene TRBJ1-3; no definite D call. Germline V gene lookup returns CDR1 SEHNR and CDR2 FQNEAQ (reference sequence). Deletions cut 4 bases from V and 3 bases from J, with 19 bases between. The CDR3 covers 17 residues.

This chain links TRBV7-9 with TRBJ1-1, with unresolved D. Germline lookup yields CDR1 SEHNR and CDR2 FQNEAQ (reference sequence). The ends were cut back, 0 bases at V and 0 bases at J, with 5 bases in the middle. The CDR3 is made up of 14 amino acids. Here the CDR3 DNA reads TGTGCCAGCAGCTTAGCCATCATGAACACTGAAGCTTTCTTT. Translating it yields CASSLAIMNTEAFF. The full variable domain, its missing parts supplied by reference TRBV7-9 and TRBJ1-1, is DTGVSQNPRHKITKRGQNVTFRCDPISEHNRLYWYRQTLGQGPEFLTYFQNEAQLEKSRLLSDRFSAERPKGSFSTLEIQRTEQGDSAMYLCASSLAIMNTEAFFGQGTRLTVV.

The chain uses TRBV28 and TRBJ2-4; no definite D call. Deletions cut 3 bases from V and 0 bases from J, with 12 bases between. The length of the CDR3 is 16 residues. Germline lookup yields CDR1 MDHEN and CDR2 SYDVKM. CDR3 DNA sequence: TGTGCCAGCAGTTTGGAGCGCCGTCTAGCCAAAAACATTCAGTACTTC. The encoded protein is CASSLERRLAKNIQYF.

CDR3 coding DNA: TGTGCCAGCAGCTTAGCGGAGGGAGCCCCTGGCTACACCTTC. This codes for CASSLAEGAPGYTF. V and J are TRBV7-9 and TRBJ1-2; D gene unclear. V was shortened by 0 bases and J by 7 bases, with 12 bases between the two germline ends. Germline CDR1 and CDR2: SEHNR and FQNEAQ (reference sequence). The CDR3 is 14 residues long.